Listed here are 9 T cell receptor beta chains from one sample, sequenced in a study of blood T cell repertoires in COVID-19. Sequencing was performed with immunoSEQ multiplex PCR; in TCRdb, only in-frame clones are kept and a portion is missing. The sample holds about 170,000 clones, 80% to 90% seen once. Specimen: peripheral blood. The receptors stem from a man aged 40-55 years who had recovered from COVID-19.

In its sample, this clone was seen a few times. The genes are TRBV29-1 and TRBJ2-2, with D maybe TRBD1 (6 bases). Germline CDR1 reads SQVTM; CDR2 reads ANQGSEA. The CDR3 has 14 amino acids. V lost 2 bases and J 8 bases, leaving 15 bases between the germline ends. CDR3 protein: CSVERPGVLGELFF. The CDR3 DNA reads TGCAGCGTTGAAAGGCCAGGGGTATTGGGGGAGCTGTTTTTT.

The chain joins TRBV6-2 or TRBV6-3 to TRBJ2-5; possible D gene TRBD1, 5 bases. Germline V gives CDR1 MNHEY, CDR2 SVGEGT. CDR3 size: 11 residues. The V gene lost 6 bases and the J gene lost 8 bases, with 10 bases spanning the gap. CDR3: CASSSTVTQYF. DNA of the CDR3: TGTGCCAGCAGCTCGACAGTTACCCAGTACTTC.

Of note for this clone: A junction boundary mismatches the germline segment, possibly from a read error. Other DNA sequences within the sample encode an identical CDR3. The chain uses TRBV29-1 and TRBJ1-2; D may be TRBD1 (5 bases). Germline V CDR1 and CDR2: SQVTM, ANQGSEA. This CDR3 region has 15 residues. The CDR3 sequence is CSVVTGDPHYRGYTF. CDR3 sequence (DNA): TGCAGTGTTGTAACGGGGGATCCCCACTATCGAGGCTACACCTTC. Complete variable domain (other parts from reference TRBV29-1 and TRBJ1-2): SAVISQKPSRDICQRGTSLTIQCQVDSQVTMMFWYRQQPGQSLTLIATANQGSEATYESGFVIDKFPISRPNLTFSTLTVSNMSPEDSSIYLCSVVTGDPHYRGYTFGSGTRLTVV.

The J gene is TRBJ2-5, the V gene TRBV5-4, with TRBD1 identical over 11 bases. The CDR3 is 15 amino acids. Germline V lookup: CDR1 SGHNT, CDR2 YYREEE (reference sequence). With V trimmed by 0 bases and J by 5 bases, 3 bases remained unmatched. The CDR3 nucleotides read TGTGCCAGCAGCTTGGGGGACAGGGGGATCGAGACCCAGTACTTC. Its protein product is CASSLGDRGIETQYF.

This clone occurred a few times. The chain couples TRBV29-1 to TRBJ2-2; no definite D call. Germline values: CDR1 SQVTM, CDR2 ANQGSEA. The ends were cut back, 7 bases at V and 5 bases at J, with 5 bases in the middle. The CDR3 contains 10 residues. The CDR3 sequence is CSALTGELFF. Here the CDR3 DNA reads TGCAGCGCGTTAACCGGGGAGCTGTTTTTT.

The rearrangement uses TRBV24-1 and TRBJ2-2; 7 nucleotides match TRBD1. The V and J ends lost 1 base and 5 bases, in that order; junction bases with no gene match: 6. The CDR3 sequence is 16 residues long. Germline-derived CDR1 and CDR2 are KGHDR and SFDVKD. In DNA, the CDR3 is TGTGCCACCAGTGATTTCACAGGGGATGGGACCGGGGAGCTGTTTTTT. Encoded protein: CATSDFTGDGTGELFF.

J is TRBJ1-1 and V is TRBV6-5; D unclear. The V and J ends lost 6 bases and 1 base respectively, with 12 bases between them. CDR3 length: 14 amino acids. CDR1 MNHEY and CDR2 SVGAGI come from the germline V gene. CDR3 loop: CASRSPRENTEAFF. In DNA, the CDR3 is TGTGCCAGCAGGTCCCCACGGGAGAACACTGAAGCTTTCTTT.

The V and J genes are TRBV28 and TRBJ2-1; the D gene is possibly TRBD1 (6 bases). The CDR3 covers 15 residues. Trimming cost V 0 bases and J 9 bases, with 15 bases left between them. Germline CDR1 and CDR2: MDHEN and SYDVKM. The CDR3 DNA sequence: TGTGCCAGCAGTTTATGGGGGGCCTCCGTAGGTGAGCAGTTCTTC. Protein sequence: CASSLWGASVGEQFF.

The chain uses TRBV7-2 and TRBJ2-3; D is perhaps TRBD2 (6 bases). The ends were cut back, 3 bases at V and 1 base at J, with 11 bases in the middle. CDR1 and CDR2 from the germline V gene are SGHTA and FQGNSA. This CDR3 is 15 amino acids long. CDR3: CASSFGGLGTDTQYF. The CDR3 nucleotides read TGTGCCAGCAGCTTCGGGGGATTGGGCACAGATACGCAGTATTTT.